This entry describes one TCR beta chain. No antigen is known for it. Base qualities are not provided; no much larger clone lies one nucleotide away. The CDR3 goes from the cysteine to the phenylalanine over 11 residues. Only the CDR3 portion is preserved as DNA: 33 bases, with reading frame beginning at the first base. Cut back by 7 bases and 3 bases, the V and J ends lie 7 bases apart. The germline V gene gives CDR1 as MDHEN and CDR2 as SYDVKM. This sample is part of a study of Ad26.COV2.S vaccination and SARS-CoV-2 variants (dated by TCRdb to the early 2020s). Regarding the study in general: Donors in the vaccine arm were drawn from COV1001, a phase I-IIa trial of Ad26.COV2.S in healthy adults that was multicentre, randomized, double-blind and placebo-controlled. Ad26.COV2.S was given intramuscularly at 5x10^10 or 1x10^11 viral particles, as a single shot or as two shots 56 days apart. The specificity and breadth of SARS-CoV-2-reactive T cell receptors after Ad26.COV2.S vaccination were assessed by TCRbeta repertoire sequencing. A total of approximately 30 samples were included in the TCR-sequenced set, comprising around 19 Ad26.COV2.S vaccine recipients, 5 placebo recipients and 8 SARS-CoV-2 convalescent individuals. Trial participants were randomized into five groups of five, in which low-dose or high-dose Ad26.COV2.S was given once or twice, or placebo was given on both occasions. Blinding of investigators to trial group allocation was maintained during experiments and outcome assessment.

Taken with the paper, the label for treatment or condition translates to: about 20 received Ad26.COV2.S at low or high dose, single or two shots; about 5 received placebo; per-sample allocation not given. Repertoires of vaccine and placebo recipients were sequenced from samples collected on day 63 after the first injection. In Cohort 1b, about two dozen adults aged 18-55 years were enrolled at a single site in Boston, USA, between 29 July and 7 August 2020. As a vaccine, Ad26.COV2.S was a replication-incompetent adenovirus type 26 vector that expressed a prefusion-stabilized SARS-CoV-2 spike protein derived from the original Wuhan strain. TCRbeta CDR3 regions were sequenced with the immunoSEQ Assay. After extraction, genomic DNA underwent amplification by bias-controlled multiplex PCR, followed by high-throughput sequencing. Turning to the authors' computational methods: To quantify the absolute abundance of every unique TCRbeta CDR3 region, sequences were collapsed and filtered. T cell fraction was estimated by normalizing TCRbeta template counts to usable DNA, which was measured by amplifying reference genes present in all nucleated cells. Repertoire TCRs were annotated as SARS-CoV-2-specific when V gene, CDR3 amino acid sequence and J gene were exactly matched to a known reactive TCR set. The reference SARS-CoV-2 TCR set came from MIRA and was filtered for enrichment in COVID-19-positive ImmuneCODE repertoires, removing public or cross-reactive TCRs. Drawing on the MIRA antigens, annotated TCRs were analysed further at the level of specific ORF or position within ORF. Breadth was defined as the number of annotated unique rearrangements divided by the total number of unique productive rearrangements, and depth was defined as the summed frequency of the annotated unique rearrangements. Group comparisons of TCR breadth used two-sided Wilcoxon rank-sum tests. As stored in TCRdb, this immuneACCESS dataset retains in-frame rearrangements with V and J assigned. A fraction of the clones does not appear; measured against another copy, unresolved V genes explain less than half of the discrepancy, and the remainder lacks a known reason. V and J calls and clone size come straight from that table; D and trimming were deduced from the DNA. This sample has about 460,000 clones in its table, and 89% of those were observed once. 1.5% to 2% of the sample lies in the top ten.

Broader findings and caveats from the paper: Substantial breadth of spike-specific CD8+ and CD4+ T cell responses was reported after vaccination. Spike-specific TCR breadth was higher in Ad26.COV2.S recipients than in placebo recipients (P = 0.0014). Non-spike TCR breadth was comparable between vaccine and placebo recipients, consistent with the vaccine containing only spike. The study was not powered for comparison of responses between vaccine doses or regimens. According to the authors, total T cell responses may have been underestimated by the TCR breadth and depth analyses.

The material sequenced was peripheral blood, taken in a trial of Ad26.COV2.S vaccine versus placebo. This TCR derives from a person between 18 and 59 years old who received the Ad26.COV2.S COVID-19 vaccine or a placebo. The sequence joins TRBV28 to TRBJ2-7; TRBD1 might be the D gene, on 6 matching bases. The CDR3 corresponds to CASTDSYEQYF. The nucleotide sequence reads as follows: TGTGCCAGCACGGACAGCTACGAGCAGTACTTC. The full variable domain, with segments outside the CDR3 supplied by the reference TRBV28 and TRBJ2-7 proteins, appears as DVKVTQSSRYLVKRTGEKVFLECVQDMDHENMFWYRQDPGLGLRLIYFSYDVKMKEKGDIPEGYSVSREKKERFSLILESASTNQTSMYLCASTDSYEQYFGPGTRLTVT.